Listed below are T cell receptor beta chains from one sample, sequenced in a study of OX40 agonist ivuxolimab in advanced cancers. Libraries were prepared by immunoSEQ multiplex PCR; TCRdb keeps only in-frame clonotypes and omits some of them. The table lists some 70,000 clones, more than 85% of them singletons, with more than 1% in the top ten. The sample consisted of CD4+ or CD8+ T cells sorted from blood, taken in a trial of the OX40 agonist ivuxolimab. The receptors were sampled from an adult with an advanced solid tumor such as melanoma, head and neck, liver or kidney cancer. Each CDR3 is given with its conserved first and last residue. Fields, in order: D gene, clone size, V gene, J gene, CDR3 DNA, CDR3 protein. D genes are given only for firm matches. Some rows mark clone size as missing; the rest say once, few, many or name a class of expanded clone.

NA	NA	TRBV6-5	TRBJ1-1	TGTGCCAGCAGTTACGACGTAGGGTGGAACACTGAAGCTTTCTTT	CASSYDVGWNTEAFF
NA	NA	TRBV10-1	TRBJ2-1	TGCGCCAGCAGTGAGTCGATATCCCTAAGCTCCTACAATGAGCAGTTCTTC	CASSESISLSSYNEQFF
TRBD1	NA	TRBV10-3	TRBJ1-2	TGTGCCATCAATCGTGGACAGGGCAGCTATGGCTACACCTTC	CAINRGQGSYGYTF
NA	NA	TRBV5-4	TRBJ1-1	TGTGCCAGCAGCTTGGAAGTAGGCGACGTTAAAGCTTTCTTT	CASSLEVGDVKAFF
NA	NA	TRBV27	TRBJ1-1	TGTGCCAGCAGCGTCGACCGGTCCTACACTGAAGCTTTCTTT	CASSVDRSYTEAFF
TRBD1	few	TRBV7-9	TRBJ2-7	TGTGCCAGCAGCTTAGGGACAGGGATTGGATCCTACGAGCAGTACTTC	CASSLGTGIGSYEQYF
NA	few	TRBV10-3	TRBJ1-1	TGTGCCATCTCGATCGGGGGGGACGCTGAAGCTTTCTTT	CAISIGGDAEAFF
TRBD1	once	TRBV7-3	TRBJ1-6	TGTGCCAGCAGCCTCACAGGGGTCAATTCACCCCTCCACTTT	CASSLTGVNSPLHF
TRBD2	NA	TRBV11-2	TRBJ2-3	TGTGCCAGCAGCTTACCTCCTAGCGGCCCCACCCAGGGCGATACGCAGTATTTT	CASSLPPSGPTQGDTQYF
NA	NA	TRBV10-1	TRBJ1-4	TGCGCCAGCAGTGCGTCAGGGGATGAAAAACTGTTTTTT	CASSASGDEKLFF
TRBD2	NA	TRBV11-3	TRBJ2-3	TGTGCCAGCAGCTTAGTGACTAGCGGGCGTGCAACAGATACGCAGTATTTT	CASSLVTSGRATDTQYF
TRBD1	NA	TRBV7-7	TRBJ2-5	TGTGCTAGCAGTAGGACAGGGGCGGGGGAGACCCAGTACTTC	CASSRTGAGETQYF
NA	NA	TRBV5-1	TRBJ1-1	TGCGCCAGCAGCCCAGGACAGATGAACACTGAAGCTTTCTTT	CASSPGQMNTEAFF
NA	NA	TRBV6-5	TRBJ1-2	TGTGCCAGCAGTACCGGGACGGGGATCTATGGCTACACCTTC	CASSTGTGIYGYTF
TRBD1	NA	TRBV9	TRBJ1-1	TGTGCCAGCAGCCCAGGGGGGGTTGGGACTGAAGCTTTCTTT	CASSPGGVGTEAFF
TRBD1	NA	TRBV6-6	TRBJ2-7	TGTGCCAGCAGCCCTGGGACAGGGCGGCCCTACGAGCAGTACTTC	CASSPGTGRPYEQYF
TRBD2	NA	TRBV19	TRBJ2-1	TGTGCCAGTAGTATTATGGGAGGGTCCTACAATGAGCAGTTCTTC	CASSIMGGSYNEQFF
NA	once	TRBV6-1	TRBJ2-7	TGTGCCAGCATTGGGCAAGACTTCTCCTACGAGCAGTACTTC	CASIGQDFSYEQYF
NA	NA	TRBV2	TRBJ1-2	TGTGCCAGCAGTCCGACCGGGCCTTCAGAGGGTGGCTACACCTTC	CASSPTGPSEGGYTF
NA	NA	TRBV6-1	TRBJ1-1	TGTGCCAGCAGTGAATGGGGGAACACTGAAGCTTTCTTT	CASSEWGNTEAFF
NA	NA	TRBV19	TRBJ2-7	TGTGCCAGTAGTATAAGTCCTATAGGTTCCGAGCAGTACTTC	CASSISPIGSEQYF
TRBD1	NA	TRBV6-6	TRBJ2-3	TGTGCCAGCAGGCGACAGGGAACAGATACGCAGTATTTT	CASRRQGTDTQYF
NA	few	TRBV9	TRBJ1-1	TGTGCCAGCAGCGTAGTTTATGACACTGAAGCTTTCTTT	CASSVVYDTEAFF
NA	NA	TRBV7-3	TRBJ1-1	TGTGCCAGCAGCGTTGGAAGCCTTACTGAAGCTTTCTTT	CASSVGSLTEAFF
NA	NA	TRBV9	TRBJ2-3	TGTGCCAGCAGCGTATCTCGGGACCCCACAGATACGCAGTATTTT	CASSVSRDPTDTQYF
NA	NA	TRBV6-4	TRBJ1-1	TGTGCCAGCAAATTAACGCCCAGTATGGTCTCTGAAGCTTTCTTT	CASKLTPSMVSEAFF
TRBD1	once	TRBV12-5	TRBJ1-1	TGTGCTAGTGGTTTCGCCCTGAGGCAGGGGGCCCCTTCTTTCTTT	CASGFALRQGAPSFF
NA	NA	TRBV29-1	TRBJ1-1	TGCAGCGTTGATAGTGGGAGCGGCACTGAAGCTTTCTTT	CSVDSGSGTEAFF
NA	once	TRBV7-9	TRBJ1-1	TGTGCCAGCAGCTTACAGGGGATGAACACTGAAGCTTTCTTT	CASSLQGMNTEAFF
NA	NA	TRBV5-1	TRBJ2-3	TGCGCCAGCAGCTTGGGCCGACTCGGTAGGCTTACCGGGGGAGATACGCAGTATTTT	CASSLGRLGRLTGGDTQYF
NA	NA	TRBV9	TRBJ2-1	TGTGCCAGCAGCTTGGGTGGGGTGAGCTCCTACAATGAGCAGTTCTTC	CASSLGGVSSYNEQFF
NA	NA	TRBV11-2	TRBJ2-5	TGTGCCAGCAGCTTAGATTCGGGTGGAGCAGGGGTCCAAGAGACCCAGTACTTC	CASSLDSGGAGVQETQYF
TRBD2	NA	TRBV28	TRBJ2-7	TGTGCCAGCAGTTTCTCACCTAGGACTAGCTTCTACGAGCAGTACTTC	CASSFSPRTSFYEQYF
NA	NA	TRBV10-3	TRBJ2-1	TGTGCCATCAGTGGAGTGGCGGGGGACACACTTTCGAGCTCCTACAATGAGCAGTTCTTC	CAISGVAGDTLSSSYNEQFF
TRBD1	few	TRBV10-3	TRBJ1-1	TGTGCCATCAGGAGACAGGGGTCGGACACTGAAGCTTTCTTT	CAIRRQGSDTEAFF
NA	NA	TRBV2	TRBJ1-1	TGTGCCAGCAGTGAACCTCCGACAGCCCCTACGTTT	CASSEPPTAPTF
NA	NA	TRBV7-9	TRBJ1-4	TGTGCCAGCAGCCCAACTGCTTTCGATGAAAAACTGTTTTTT	CASSPTAFDEKLFF
TRBD1	NA	TRBV5-3	TRBJ1-1	TGTGCCAGAAGCCAAGTCCCGGGACAGGATCACGGCACTGAAGCTTTCTTT	CARSQVPGQDHGTEAFF
NA	NA	TRBV15	TRBJ1-3	TGTGCCACCAGCAGAGCCCCGGGACTGGGGCCCGGAAACACCATATATTTT	CATSRAPGLGPGNTIYF
TRBD2	NA	TRBV10-1	TRBJ2-3	TGCGCCAGCAGTGAGGTAGCGGGGGGAAAAGATACGCAGTATTTT	CASSEVAGGKDTQYF
TRBD1	NA	TRBV5-6	TRBJ1-1	TGTGCCAGCAGCTGGGACAGGAAGAGCACTGAAGCTTTCTTT	CASSWDRKSTEAFF
NA	few	TRBV23-1	TRBJ2-7	TGCGCCAGCAGTCGGGGAAGGGGCCTCCACTCCTACGAGCAGTACTTC	CASSRGRGLHSYEQYF
NA	NA	TRBV2	TRBJ1-2	TGTGCCAGTACAGGATCATTCTATGGCTACACCTTC	CASTGSFYGYTF
NA	NA	TRBV29-1	TRBJ2-1	TGCAGCGTTAAGGAGACTAGTTCCTCGGAGCAGTTCTTC	CSVKETSSSEQFF
TRBD1	once	TRBV5-4	TRBJ1-1	TGTGCCAGCAGCTGGGGACAGGGGACACCCTCCGAAGCTTTCTTT	CASSWGQGTPSEAFF
TRBD1	NA	TRBV7-9	TRBJ2-7	TGTGCCAGCACGTATAGGGGACAGGGGGGAGAGGACGAGCAGTACTTC	CASTYRGQGGEDEQYF
NA	NA	TRBV19	TRBJ2-2	TGTGCCAGTAGTATCCCCCCGCTGGTAGGGTCGGAGGGCACCGGGGAGCTGTTTTTT	CASSIPPLVGSEGTGELFF